A single sample is the source of the 12 T cell receptor beta chains below, sequenced in a study of blood T cell repertoires in COVID-19. Some clones are missing from TCRdb's copy, which holds only in-frame ones; the method was immunoSEQ multiplex PCR. Of around 270,000 clones in the sample, 85% to 90% were seen once. Sequencing was carried out using peripheral blood. Receptors originate from a man in his forties or fifties with acute or convalescent COVID-19.

The chain recombines TRBV10-3 with TRBJ2-7, with D perhaps TRBD1 (6 bases). Per germline, CDR1 ENHRY and CDR2 SYGVKD. With 0 bases removed from V and 6 bases from J, the gap between germline ends came to 21 bases. The CDR3 extends over 17 amino acids. The CDR3: CAISESSRGRTVPEQYF. The DNA for the CDR3 is TGTGCCATCAGTGAGTCGTCCAGGGGCCGGACAGTTCCCGAGCAGTACTTC.

DNA of the CDR3: TGTGCCAGCAGGCCCAGGGGTAGCACCTACGAGCAGTACTTC. Residues: CASRPRGSTYEQYF. V usage is TRBV6-5 and J usage is TRBJ2-7; possible D gene TRBD1, 6 bases. CDR1 and CDR2 from the germline V gene are MNHEY and SVGAGI. V dropped 6 bases and J dropped 2 bases, with 14 bases sitting between them. The CDR3 is 14 residues long.

The V and J genes are TRBV19 and TRBJ2-1, with TRBD2 identical over 8 bases. The CDR3 sequence is 16 residues long. The J segment lost 5 bases and the V segment lost 4 bases, leaving 10 bases of the junction unmatched. Looked up from germline, CDR1 is LNHDA and CDR2 is SQIVND (reference sequence). CDR3 region: CASSRESGGWNNEQFF. The CDR3 nucleotides are TGTGCCAGTAGTAGGGAGAGCGGGGGCTGGAACAATGAGCAGTTCTTC.

This sequence joins TRBV5-1 and TRBJ1-1; 9 positions match TRBD1. The CDR3 loop spans 15 amino acids. Germline trimming cut 4 bases from V and 2 bases from J; bases unmatched to any gene: 6. The germline CDR1 and CDR2 sequences are SGHRS and YFSETQ. The CDR3 sequence is CASSAGTGYNTEAFF. Here the CDR3 DNA reads TGCGCCAGCAGCGCGGGGACAGGGTATAACACTGAAGCTTTCTTT.

The chain couples TRBV19 to TRBJ2-5; no firm D call. CDR1 LNHDA and CDR2 SQIVND come from the germline V gene (reference sequence). V was pared by 6 bases and J by 0 bases, with 11 bases between. This CDR3 comprises 14 residues. CDR3 in DNA: TGTGCCAGTAGCACGAGACAATACCAAGAGACCCAGTACTTC. This translates into CASSTRQYQETQYF.

The chain joins TRBV5-4 to TRBJ1-2; D might be TRBD1 (6 bases). The CDR3 sequence is 14 residues long. V lost 0 bases to trimming and J lost 8 bases, with 14 bases between them. Per the germline V gene, CDR1 is SGHNT and CDR2 is YYREEE (reference sequence). The CDR3 nucleotides are TGTGCCAGCAGCTTGGTACAGGGTATGGACGGCTACACCTTC. The encoded protein is CASSLVQGMDGYTF.

This sequence joins TRBV5-1 and TRBJ2-7; D may be TRBD1 (6 bases). Trimming cost V 3 bases and J 2 bases, with 18 bases left between them. From germline, CDR1 is SGHRS and CDR2 YFSETQ. The CDR3 has 16 residues. The CDR3: CASSSKLQGGAYEQYF. The DNA for the CDR3 is TGCGCCAGCAGCTCAAAATTACAGGGTGGCGCCTACGAGCAGTACTTC.

The rearrangement uses TRBV5-1 and TRBJ2-1; 14 bases match TRBD2. J was trimmed by 6 bases and V by 7 bases; bases with no gene match: 6. Germline CDR1 reads SGHRS; CDR2 reads YFSETQ. The CDR3 totals 15 residues. The CDR3 spells CASQGLAGEINEQFF. DNA for the CDR3: TGCGCCAGCCAGGGACTAGCGGGGGAGATCAATGAGCAGTTCTTC. Variable domain in full (rest from reference TRBV5-1 and TRBJ2-1): KAGVTQTPRYLIKTRGQQVTLSCSPISGHRSVSWYQQTPGQGLQFLFEYFSETQRNKGNFPGRFSGRQFSNSRSEMNVSTLELGDSALYLCASQGLAGEINEQFFGPGTRLTVL.

The chain joins TRBV7-9 to TRBJ2-1; tentatively, D is TRBD1 (5 bases). Deletions cut 3 bases from V and 3 bases from J, with 12 bases between. CDR1 is SEHNR, CDR2 FQNEAQ, per germline (reference sequence). There are 15 residues in the CDR3. The CDR3 DNA sequence: TGTGCCAGCAGCTTGGGGCAGGGTGGCTACAATGAGCAGTTCTTC. Amino acids: CASSLGQGGYNEQFF.

To note about this clone: In the same sample, other DNA sequences code for this CDR3. The V and J genes are TRBV3-1 (or the pseudogene TRBV3-2) and TRBJ1-1; D not resolved. The CDR3 has 14 residues. Trimming shortened V by 1 base and J by 0 bases, and 6 bases separated the two germline ends. Germline loops: CDR1 LGHDT, CDR2 YNNKEL (reference sequence). CDR3 nucleotides: TGTGCCAGCAGCCAAGGGCAGTTGAACACTGAAGCTTTCTTT. Its translation: CASSQGQLNTEAFF.

The V gene is TRBV20-1, the J gene TRBJ1-4; a weak D match, TRBD1 (6 bases). This CDR3 has 15 residues. V lost 3 bases, J lost 8 bases, and 19 bases lay in between. Germline V gene sequence: CDR1 DFQATT, CDR2 SNEGSKA (reference sequence). The CDR3 sequence is CSASSLAGAGEKLFF. CDR3 nucleotide sequence: TGCAGTGCTAGTTCCTTAGCGGGGGCTGGGGAAAAACTGTTTTTT.

The chain uses TRBV18 and TRBJ1-4, with a possible D match to TRBD1 (5 bases). This CDR3 comprises 16 residues. The V gene lost 3 bases and the J gene lost 8 bases, with 19 bases spanning the gap. Germline CDR1 reads KGHSH; CDR2 reads LQKENI. The CDR3 nucleotides are TGTGCCAGCTCACCTTCTACCGGGACGGGACTCGAAAAACTGTTTTTT. Translated, it gives CASSPSTGTGLEKLFF.